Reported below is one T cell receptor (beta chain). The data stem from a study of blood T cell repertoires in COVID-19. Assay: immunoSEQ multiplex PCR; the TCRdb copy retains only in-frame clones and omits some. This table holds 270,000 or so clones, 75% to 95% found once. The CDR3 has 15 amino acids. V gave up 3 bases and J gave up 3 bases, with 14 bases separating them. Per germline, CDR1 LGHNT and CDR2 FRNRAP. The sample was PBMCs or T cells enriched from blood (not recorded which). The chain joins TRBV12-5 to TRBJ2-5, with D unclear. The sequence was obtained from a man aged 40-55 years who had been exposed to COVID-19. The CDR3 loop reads CASGLIGGIKETQYF. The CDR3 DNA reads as TGTGCTAGTGGTTTAATAGGCGGTATCAAAGAGACCCAGTACTTC.